The rows below give T cell receptor beta chains drawn from one sample of a study of Ad26.COV2.S vaccination and SARS-CoV-2 variants. The repertoire was sequenced with immunoSEQ multiplex PCR; TCRdb's copy has only in-frame clones and lacks some. The sample lists roughly 320,000 clones, roughly 91% occurring once. The input for sequencing was peripheral blood, taken in a trial of Ad26.COV2.S vaccine versus placebo. The receptors were gathered from a person between 18 and 65 years old who received the Ad26.COV2.S COVID-19 vaccine or a placebo. Each CDR3 is given with its conserved first and last residue. The order of the fields is D gene, J gene, V gene, clone size, CDR3 protein, CDR3 DNA. D genes are given only for firm matches. Clone size is not always given. Where it is, it says once, few, many or a class for expanded clones.

d_gene: TRBD1
j_gene: TRBJ1-2
v_gene: TRBV7-9
abundance: few
CDR3aa: CASSSPGQGDGYTF
CDR3nt: TGTGCCAGCAGCTCGCCGGGACAGGGGGATGGCTACACCTTC

d_gene: .
j_gene: TRBJ2-1
v_gene: TRBV18
abundance: .
CDR3aa: CASSPDSNNEQFF
CDR3nt: TGTGCCAGCTCACCGGACAGTAACAATGAGCAGTTCTTC

d_gene: .
j_gene: TRBJ1-1
v_gene: TRBV6-6
abundance: .
CDR3aa: CASSYGHSNTEAFF
CDR3nt: TGTGCCAGCAGTTATGGACATTCGAACACTGAAGCTTTCTTT

d_gene: TRBD1
j_gene: TRBJ2-7
v_gene: TRBV5-1
abundance: .
CDR3aa: CASSPNPPGQVYSYEQYF
CDR3nt: TGCGCCAGCAGCCCAAATCCTCCGGGACAGGTCTACTCCTACGAGCAGTACTTC

d_gene: .
j_gene: TRBJ1-1
v_gene: TRBV3-1/TRBV3-2
abundance: .
CDR3aa: CASSGEGGMLTEAFF
CDR3nt: TGTGCCAGCAGCGGCGAAGGGGGGATGTTGACTGAAGCTTTCTTT

d_gene: .
j_gene: TRBJ2-7
v_gene: TRBV4-3
abundance: .
CDR3aa: CASSQEPDRYTYEQYF
CDR3nt: TGCGCCAGCAGCCAGGAGCCAGACCGTTACACCTACGAGCAGTACTTC

d_gene: .
j_gene: TRBJ1-2
v_gene: TRBV19
abundance: .
CDR3aa: CASSIPDSSTGYTF
CDR3nt: TGTGCCAGTAGTATCCCCGACAGCTCTACTGGCTACACCTTC

d_gene: .
j_gene: TRBJ2-7
v_gene: TRBV5-1
abundance: .
CDR3aa: CASRRDFSYEQYF
CDR3nt: TGCGCCAGCAGACGGGACTTCTCCTACGAGCAGTACTTC

d_gene: .
j_gene: TRBJ1-5
v_gene: TRBV6-6
abundance: .
CDR3aa: CASSYSSGQPGGGHF
CDR3nt: TGTGCCAGCAGTTATTCATCCGGACAGCCTGGGGGAGGGCATTTT

d_gene: .
j_gene: TRBJ1-1
v_gene: TRBV19
abundance: .
CDR3aa: CASSVGGIWTEAFF
CDR3nt: TGTGCCAGTAGTGTAGGGGGGATTTGGACTGAAGCTTTCTTT

d_gene: TRBD2
j_gene: TRBJ2-1
v_gene: TRBV14
abundance: .
CDR3aa: CASSLTWTSVSYNEQFF
CDR3nt: TGTGCCAGCAGCCTAACGTGGACTAGCGTCTCCTACAATGAGCAGTTCTTC

d_gene: TRBD2
j_gene: TRBJ2-5
v_gene: TRBV6-2/TRBV6-3
abundance: .
CDR3aa: CASSYRGVEETQYF
CDR3nt: TGTGCCAGCAGTTATCGGGGGGTTGAAGAGACCCAGTACTTC